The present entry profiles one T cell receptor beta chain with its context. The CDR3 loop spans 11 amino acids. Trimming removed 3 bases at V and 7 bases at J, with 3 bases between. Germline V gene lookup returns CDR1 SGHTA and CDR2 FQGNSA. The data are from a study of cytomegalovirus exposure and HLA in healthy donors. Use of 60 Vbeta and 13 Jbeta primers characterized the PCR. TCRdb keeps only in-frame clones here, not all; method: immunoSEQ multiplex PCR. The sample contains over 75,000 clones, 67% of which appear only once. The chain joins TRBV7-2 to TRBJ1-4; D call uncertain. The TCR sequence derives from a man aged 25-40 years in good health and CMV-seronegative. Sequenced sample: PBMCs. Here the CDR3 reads CASSFSEKLFF. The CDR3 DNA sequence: TGTGCCAGCAGCTTCAGTGAAAAACTGTTTTTT.